These T cell receptor beta chains were read from a single sample in a study of shared clonotypes between healthy human individuals. The protocol was immunoSEQ multiplex PCR, while the TCRdb copy is restricted to in-frame clones and leaves out a portion. This sample carries roughly 1,800,000 clones, about 95% of them seen once, and the ten largest clones take more than 0.95%. Sequenced sample: naive CD8+ T cells sorted from blood. Every receptor here comes from a man younger than 35 in good health. Each CDR3 is given with its conserved first and last residue. Size values are once, few and many counts, or a class for expanded clones, and some rows have none.

V,J,size,length,CDR3
TRBV5-6,TRBJ2-5,NA,14,CASSLVGGEETQYF
TRBV4-1,TRBJ1-1,once,14,CASSQGQGRSEAFF
TRBV6-1,TRBJ2-3,NA,15,CARGLAGARTDTQYF
TRBV5-6,TRBJ2-5,NA,12,CASSPGDTPQYF
TRBV6-6,TRBJ1-6,NA,12,CASSYSGKPLHF
TRBV6-5,TRBJ2-5,once,14,CASSPRGLVETQYF
TRBV6-5,TRBJ2-5,NA,15,CASSYTRGVRETQYF
TRBV9,TRBJ2-7,NA,15,CASSAGLAEAYEQYF
TRBV5-6,TRBJ2-3,NA,17,CASSTRLAGSSTDTQYF
TRBV13,TRBJ2-7,NA,13,CASSSGLAGEQYF
TRBV28,TRBJ1-1,NA,15,CASSYSNVGGTEAFF
TRBV27,TRBJ2-3,NA,17,CASSGVGVAGATDTQYF
TRBV6-5,TRBJ2-7,NA,11,CASSYSGEQYF
TRBV4-1,TRBJ2-7,NA,14,CASGQGGASYEQYF
TRBV5-1,TRBJ1-1,NA,16,CASSLVVGGPNTEAFF
TRBV9,TRBJ2-7,NA,13,CASSVDREHEQYF
TRBV7-8,TRBJ1-3,NA,17,CASSPPEERSIGNTIYF
TRBV30,NA,NA,12,CAWSLDSYEQYF
TRBV11-2,TRBJ2-5,NA,14,CASSYEVRIGTQYF
TRBV7-6,TRBJ2-7,NA,16,CASSFGTSGSSYEQYF
TRBV25-1,TRBJ1-6,NA,14,CASSELGVNSPLHF
TRBV13,TRBJ2-2,NA,15,CASSPQGAGTGELFF
TRBV7-9,TRBJ2-5,NA,16,CASSEGTGTVQETQYF
TRBV7-9,TRBJ2-7,NA,12,CASSLESYEQYF
TRBV5-4,TRBJ1-1,NA,13,CASSLPSNTEAFF
TRBV5-1,TRBJ2-7,NA,14,CASSLGQGIYEQYF
TRBV10-3,TRBJ1-5,NA,19,CAISVAPLAEGSVNQPQHF
TRBV7-9,TRBJ2-2,NA,15,CASSDTRTSTGELFF
TRBV27,TRBJ2-7,NA,14,CASSPGRAVYEQYF
TRBV18,TRBJ2-5,NA,16,CASSPSLAGVSETQYF
TRBV28,TRBJ1-4,NA,12,CASNPGGEKLFF
TRBV7-2,TRBJ2-3,NA,19,CASSLAFLGGREPTDTQYF
TRBV11-2,TRBJ1-2,NA,14,CASSDDEGGYGYTF
TRBV5-6,TRBJ2-5,NA,14,CASSFWGVGETQYF
TRBV11-2,TRBJ1-1,NA,13,CASSLDLGSEAFF
TRBV2,TRBJ1-2,once,16,CASSVEPGQGNYGYTF
TRBV14,TRBJ2-7,NA,15,CASSPPGQGAYEQYF
TRBV2,TRBJ1-3,few,14,CARQTAESGNTIYF
TRBV7-9,TRBJ2-7,few,16,CASSAALGTSGLTQYF
TRBV18,TRBJ2-5,NA,16,CASSLEGLADQETQYF
TRBV9,TRBJ1-1,NA,14,CASSVGVLNTEAFF
TRBV13,TRBJ2-3,NA,16,CASSLSGAQSTDTQYF
TRBV29-1,TRBJ2-3,NA,13,CSVDGSEADTQYF
TRBV25-1,TRBJ1-3,NA,15,CASSDGDISGNTIYF
TRBV6-6,TRBJ1-2,once,16,CASSYGPTELNYGYTF
TRBV18,TRBJ2-7,NA,16,CASSPKVLAGGGEQYF
TRBV7-9,TRBJ1-1,NA,17,CASSPRDARGMNTEAFF
TRBV6-5,TRBJ1-3,NA,14,CASGGWDSGNTIYF
TRBV25-1,TRBJ2-3,NA,12,CASSFGLNTQYF
TRBV18,TRBJ2-1,NA,15,CASSPRSGSGNEQFF
TRBV4-1,TRBJ2-2,NA,16,CASTPIGGPGTGELFF
TRBV28,TRBJ2-5,NA,14,CASSPTGLEETQYF
TRBV4-3,TRBJ1-1,NA,13,CASSQNQGFEAFF